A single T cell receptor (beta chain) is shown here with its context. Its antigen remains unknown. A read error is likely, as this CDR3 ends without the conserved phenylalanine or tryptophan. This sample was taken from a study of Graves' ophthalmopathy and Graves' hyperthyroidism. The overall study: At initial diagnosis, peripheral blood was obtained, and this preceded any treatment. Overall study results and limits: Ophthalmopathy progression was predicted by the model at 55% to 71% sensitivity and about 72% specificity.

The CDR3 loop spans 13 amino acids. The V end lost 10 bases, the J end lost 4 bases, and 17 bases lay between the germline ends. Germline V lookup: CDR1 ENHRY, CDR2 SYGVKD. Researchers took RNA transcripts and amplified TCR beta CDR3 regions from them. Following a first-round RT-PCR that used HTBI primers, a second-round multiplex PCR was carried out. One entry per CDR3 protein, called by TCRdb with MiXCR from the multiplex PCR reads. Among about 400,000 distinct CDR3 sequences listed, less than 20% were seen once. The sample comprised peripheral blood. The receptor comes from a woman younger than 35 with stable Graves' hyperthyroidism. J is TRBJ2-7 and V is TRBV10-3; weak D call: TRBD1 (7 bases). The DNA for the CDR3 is TGTGCCACCAAGGCGCCAGGGGGGTACGAGCAGTACTAC. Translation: CATKAPGGYEQYY.